This T cell receptor beta chain was sequenced for a study of cytomegalovirus exposure and HLA in healthy donors. Study background: From donors who were HLA-typed, an early data release held around 85 million unique TCRs. Study findings and constraints: The classifier reportedly diagnosed cytomegalovirus status with high sensitivity and specificity. There were reportedly fewer N-insertions in an Asian-associated ancestry cluster than the approximately 670-donor mean, in a later analysis.

In the PCR, 60 Vbeta and 13 Jbeta primers were used. Sequenced by immunoSEQ multiplex PCR; TCRdb stores in-frame clones only, minus some. Its listing shows 100,000 to 150,000 clones. About this clone itself: Antigen: not known.

This CDR3 has 14 residues. Germline V lookup: CDR1 MNHEY, CDR2 SMNVEV (reference sequence). V shed 6 bases and J shed 3 bases, with 15 bases lying between them. Sequences were obtained from PBMCs. The clonotype originates from a man aged 18 to 30 in good health and CMV-seronegative. V gene TRBV27 combines with J gene TRBJ2-7; D is perhaps TRBD1 (5 bases). CDR3 DNA sequence: TGTGCCAGCAGCAAAGCTGTTCAGGGCTACGAGCAGTACTTC. Amino acid sequence: CASSKAVQGYEQYF.